This T cell receptor (beta chain) comes out of a study of cytomegalovirus exposure and HLA in healthy donors. Findings and limits, study-wide: The study flagged some 170 TCR beta chains as cytomegalovirus-associated.

Method: immunoSEQ multiplex PCR; TCRdb's copy keeps in-frame clones and lacks some. The repertoire consists of 120,000 or so clones, with 70% to 90% occurring once and the leading ten covering under 2.5%. This CDR3 spans 16 amino acids. Germline-derived CDR1 and CDR2 are SGHVS and FQNEAQ. V lost 5 bases and J lost 3; bases outside the gene matches: 10. As regards this clone: Its antigen is not identified.

The clonotype was recovered from a woman aged 25 to 45 in good health and CMV-seronegative. This rearrangement joins TRBV7-8 to TRBJ1-3; 7 nucleotides agree with TRBD1. Sequencing used PBMCs. The CDR3 DNA reads TGTGCCAGCAGCCCCACTAACAGGGGTAGTGGAAACACCATATATTTT. Translation gives CASSPTNRGSGNTIYF.